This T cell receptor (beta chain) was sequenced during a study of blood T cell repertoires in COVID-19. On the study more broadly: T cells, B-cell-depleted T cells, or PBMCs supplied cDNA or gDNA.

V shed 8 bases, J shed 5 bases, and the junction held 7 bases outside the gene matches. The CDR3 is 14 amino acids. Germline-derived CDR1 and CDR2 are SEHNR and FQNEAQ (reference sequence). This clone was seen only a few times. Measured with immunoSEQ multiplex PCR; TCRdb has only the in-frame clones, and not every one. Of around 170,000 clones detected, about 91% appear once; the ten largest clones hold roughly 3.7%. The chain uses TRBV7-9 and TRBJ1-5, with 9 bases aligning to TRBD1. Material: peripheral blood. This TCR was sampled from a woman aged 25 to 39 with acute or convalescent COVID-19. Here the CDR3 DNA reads TGTGCCAGCGCAACAGGGGGCGCGGATCAGCCCCAGCATTTT. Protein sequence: CASATGGADQPQHF.